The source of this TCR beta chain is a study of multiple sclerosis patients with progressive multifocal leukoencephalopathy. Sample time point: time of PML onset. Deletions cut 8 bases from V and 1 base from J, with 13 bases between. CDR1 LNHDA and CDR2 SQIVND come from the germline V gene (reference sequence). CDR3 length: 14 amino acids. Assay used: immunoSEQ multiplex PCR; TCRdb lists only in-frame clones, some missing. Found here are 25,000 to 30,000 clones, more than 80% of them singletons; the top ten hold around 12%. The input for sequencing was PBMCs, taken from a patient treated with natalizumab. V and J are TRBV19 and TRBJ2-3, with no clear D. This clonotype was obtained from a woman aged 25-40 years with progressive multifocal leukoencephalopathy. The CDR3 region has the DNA TGTGCCAGTCGGTTAGAGTTCCGCACAGATACGCAGTATTTT. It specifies CASRLEFRTDTQYF.